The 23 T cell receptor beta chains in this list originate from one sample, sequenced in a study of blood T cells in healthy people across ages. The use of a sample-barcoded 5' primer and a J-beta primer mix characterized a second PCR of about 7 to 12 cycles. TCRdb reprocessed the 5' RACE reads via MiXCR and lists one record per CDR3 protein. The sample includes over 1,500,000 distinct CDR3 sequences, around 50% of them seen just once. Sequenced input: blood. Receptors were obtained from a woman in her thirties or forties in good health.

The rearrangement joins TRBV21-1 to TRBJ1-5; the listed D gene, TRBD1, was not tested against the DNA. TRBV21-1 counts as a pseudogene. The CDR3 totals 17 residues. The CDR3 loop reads CASSKRQGDVSNQPQHF. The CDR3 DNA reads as TGTGCCAGCAGCAAACGCCAGGGGGATGTTAGCAATCAGCCCCAGCATTTT.

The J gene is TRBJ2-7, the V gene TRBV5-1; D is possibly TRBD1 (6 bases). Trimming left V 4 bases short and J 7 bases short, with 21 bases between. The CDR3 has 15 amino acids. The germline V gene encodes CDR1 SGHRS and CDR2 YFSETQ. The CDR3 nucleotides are TGCGCCAGCAGCATCGGACAGTGGGCCAACAATGAGCAGTACTTC. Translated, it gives CASSIGQWANNEQYF. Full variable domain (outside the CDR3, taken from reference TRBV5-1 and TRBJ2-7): KAGVTQTPRYLIKTRGQQVTLSCSPISGHRSVSWYQQTPGQGLQFLFEYFSETQRNKGNFPGRFSGRQFSNSRSEMNVSTLELGDSALYLCASSIGQWANNEQYFGPGTRLTVT.

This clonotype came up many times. CDR3 sequence (DNA): TGCGCCAGCAGCCCGGGGGGGGCGTACCAAGAGACCCAGTACTTC. Translated: CASSPGGAYQETQYF. The chain uses TRBV5-1 and TRBJ2-5; the match to TRBD2 covers 8 bases. The V segment lost 4 bases and the J segment 0 bases; nucleotides outside the gene matches: 5. This CDR3 has 15 amino acids. CDR1 is SGHRS, CDR2 YFSETQ, per germline. The entire variable domain, with the rest obtained from reference TRBV5-1 and TRBJ2-5, is as follows: KAGVTQTPRYLIKTRGQQVTLSCSPISGHRSVSWYQQTPGQGLQFLFEYFSETQRNKGNFPGRFSGRQFSNSRSEMNVSTLELGDSALYLCASSPGGAYQETQYFGPGTRLLVL.

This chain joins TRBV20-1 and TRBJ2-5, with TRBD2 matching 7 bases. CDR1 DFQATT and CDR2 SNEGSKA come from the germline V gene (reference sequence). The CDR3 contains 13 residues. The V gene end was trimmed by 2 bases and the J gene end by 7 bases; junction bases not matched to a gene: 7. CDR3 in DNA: TGCAGTGCTAGAAGGGCTGAGCGGGGGACCCAGTACTTC. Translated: CSARRAERGTQYF.

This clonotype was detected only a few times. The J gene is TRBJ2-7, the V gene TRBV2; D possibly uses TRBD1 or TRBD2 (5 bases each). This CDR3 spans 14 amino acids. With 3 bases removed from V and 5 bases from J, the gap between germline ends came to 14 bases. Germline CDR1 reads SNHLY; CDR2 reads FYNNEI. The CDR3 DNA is TGTGCCAGCAGTGATATCGGGGCCGCTCACGAGCAGTACTTC. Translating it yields CASSDIGAAHEQYF.

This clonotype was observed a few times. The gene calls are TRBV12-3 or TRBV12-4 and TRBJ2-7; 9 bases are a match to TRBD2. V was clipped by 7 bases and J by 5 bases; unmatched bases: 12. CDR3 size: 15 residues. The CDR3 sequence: CASTPPGTSIHEQYF. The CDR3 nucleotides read TGTGCCAGCACTCCTCCCGGGACTAGCATCCACGAGCAGTACTTC.

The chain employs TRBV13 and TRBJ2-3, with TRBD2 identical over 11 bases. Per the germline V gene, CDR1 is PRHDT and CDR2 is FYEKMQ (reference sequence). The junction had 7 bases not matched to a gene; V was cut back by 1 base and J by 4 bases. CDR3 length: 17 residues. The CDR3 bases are TGTGCCAGCAGCTTAGTGGGCCTAGCGGGGGGCGCAGATACGCAGTATTTT. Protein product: CASSLVGLAGGADTQYF.

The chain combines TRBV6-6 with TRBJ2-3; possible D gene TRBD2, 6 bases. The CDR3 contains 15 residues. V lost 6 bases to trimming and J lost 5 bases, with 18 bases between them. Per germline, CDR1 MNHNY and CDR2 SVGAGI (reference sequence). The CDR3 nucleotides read TGTGCCAGCAGCCGAGCCGCGGGGTATAGAGATACGCAGTATTTT. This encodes CASSRAAGYRDTQYF.

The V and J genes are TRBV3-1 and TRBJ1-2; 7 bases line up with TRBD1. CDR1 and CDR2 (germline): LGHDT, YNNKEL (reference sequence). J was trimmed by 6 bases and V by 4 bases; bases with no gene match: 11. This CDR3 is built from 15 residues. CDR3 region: CASSRSSTGSNGYTF. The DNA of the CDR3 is TGTGCCAGCAGCCGCTCCTCGACAGGGAGTAATGGCTACACCTTC.

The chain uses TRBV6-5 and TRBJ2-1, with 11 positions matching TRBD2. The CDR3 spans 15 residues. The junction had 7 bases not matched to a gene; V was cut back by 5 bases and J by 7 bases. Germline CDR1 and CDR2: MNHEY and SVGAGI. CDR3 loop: CASSKLAGVGNEQFF. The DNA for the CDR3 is TGTGCCAGCAGTAAACTAGCGGGGGTTGGGAATGAGCAGTTCTTC.

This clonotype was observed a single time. In DNA form, the CDR3 reads TGTGCCAGCAGTCCCTCGGGTGGGTCCACCGGCTACACCTTC. Translating it yields CASSPSGGSTGYTF. This chain connects TRBV6-5 to TRBJ1-2; D not certain. The CDR3 runs to 14 residues. Germline V gene data show CDR1 as MNHEY and CDR2 as SVGAGI. Trimming shortened V by 5 bases and J by 8 bases, and 18 bases separated the two germline ends.

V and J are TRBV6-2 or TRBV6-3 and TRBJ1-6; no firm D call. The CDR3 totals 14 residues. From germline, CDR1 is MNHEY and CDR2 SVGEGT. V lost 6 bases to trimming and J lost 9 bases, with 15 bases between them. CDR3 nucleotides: TGTGCCAGCAGCCATCCAAAGACCTCTTCACCCCTCCACTTT. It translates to CASSHPKTSSPLHF.

CDR3 region: CASSYPTSGARVGETQYF. The CDR3 region has the DNA TGTGCCAGCAGTTATCCGACTAGCGGGGCACGAGTTGGAGAGACCCAGTACTTC. The V and J genes are TRBV28 and TRBJ2-5, with 11 nucleotides matching TRBD2. Trimming took 4 bases from V and 4 from J; bases not matched to a gene: 14. Germline values: CDR1 MDHEN, CDR2 SYDVKM. CDR3 size: 18 residues.

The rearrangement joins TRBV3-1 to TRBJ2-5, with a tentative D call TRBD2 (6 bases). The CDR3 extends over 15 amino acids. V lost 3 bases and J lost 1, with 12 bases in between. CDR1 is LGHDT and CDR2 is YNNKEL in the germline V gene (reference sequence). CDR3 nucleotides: TGTGCCAGCAGCCAGATGCGGGGAGCCCAAGAGACCCAGTACTTC. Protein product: CASSQMRGAQETQYF.

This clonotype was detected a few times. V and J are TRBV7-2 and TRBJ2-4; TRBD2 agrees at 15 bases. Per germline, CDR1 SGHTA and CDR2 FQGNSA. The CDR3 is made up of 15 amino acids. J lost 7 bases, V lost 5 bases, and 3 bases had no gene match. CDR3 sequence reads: CASSAGLAGGNIQYF. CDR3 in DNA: TGTGCCAGCAGCGCGGGACTAGCGGGGGGTAACATTCAGTACTTC.

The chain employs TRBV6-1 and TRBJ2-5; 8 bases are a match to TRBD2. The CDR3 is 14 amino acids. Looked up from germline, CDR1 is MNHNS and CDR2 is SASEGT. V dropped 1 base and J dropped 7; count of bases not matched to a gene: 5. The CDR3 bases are TGTGCCAGCAGTGAAGTCTTCCGGGGGGGGACCCAGTACTTC. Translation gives CASSEVFRGGTQYF.

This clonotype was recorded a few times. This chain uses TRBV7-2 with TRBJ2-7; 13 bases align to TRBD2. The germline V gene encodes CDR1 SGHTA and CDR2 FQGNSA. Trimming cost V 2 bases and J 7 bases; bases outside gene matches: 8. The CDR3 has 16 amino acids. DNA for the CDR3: TGTGCCAGCAGCTTAACACCCGGACTAGCGGGGGTTGAGCAGTACTTC. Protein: CASSLTPGLAGVEQYF.

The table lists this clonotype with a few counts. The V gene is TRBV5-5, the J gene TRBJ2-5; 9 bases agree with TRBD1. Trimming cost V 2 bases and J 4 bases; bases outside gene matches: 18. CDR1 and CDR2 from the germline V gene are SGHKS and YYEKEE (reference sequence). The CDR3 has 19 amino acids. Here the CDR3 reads CASSFQVFGTGFLGETQYF. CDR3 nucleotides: TGTGCCAGCAGCTTTCAGGTCTTCGGGACAGGGTTTTTGGGAGAGACCCAGTACTTC.

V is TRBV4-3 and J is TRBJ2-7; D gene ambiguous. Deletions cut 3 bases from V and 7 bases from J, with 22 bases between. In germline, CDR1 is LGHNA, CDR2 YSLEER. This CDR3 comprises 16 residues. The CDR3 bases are TGCGCCAGCAGCCAGTTGGGAAGTTTATCCTACAATGAGCAGTACTTC. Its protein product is CASSQLGSLSYNEQYF.

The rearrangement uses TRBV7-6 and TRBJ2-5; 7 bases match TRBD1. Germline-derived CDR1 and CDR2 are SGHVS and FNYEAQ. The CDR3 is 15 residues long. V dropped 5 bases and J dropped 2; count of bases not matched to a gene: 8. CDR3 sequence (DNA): TGTGCCAGCAGCCGAATCCTGACAGGGCAAGAGACCCAGTACTTC. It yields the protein CASSRILTGQETQYF. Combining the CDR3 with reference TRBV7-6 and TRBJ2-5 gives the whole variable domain GAGVSQSPRYKVTKRGQDVALRCDPISGHVSLYWYRQALGQGPEFLTYFNYEAQQDKSGLPNDRFSAERPEGSISTLTIQRTEQRDSAMYRCASSRILTGQETQYFGPGTRLLVL.

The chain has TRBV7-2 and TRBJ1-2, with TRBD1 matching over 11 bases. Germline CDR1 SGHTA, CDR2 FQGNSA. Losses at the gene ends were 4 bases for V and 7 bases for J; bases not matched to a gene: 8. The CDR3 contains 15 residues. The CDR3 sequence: CASSSDGTGGLGYTF. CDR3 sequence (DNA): TGTGCCAGCAGCTCAGACGGGACAGGGGGGCTTGGCTACACCTTC.

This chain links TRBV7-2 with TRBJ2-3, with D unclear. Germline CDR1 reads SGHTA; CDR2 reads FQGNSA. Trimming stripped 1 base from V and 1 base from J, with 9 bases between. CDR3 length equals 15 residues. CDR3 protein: CASSLVPTRTDTQYF. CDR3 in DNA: TGTGCCAGCAGCTTAGTTCCTACCCGCACAGATACGCAGTATTTT.

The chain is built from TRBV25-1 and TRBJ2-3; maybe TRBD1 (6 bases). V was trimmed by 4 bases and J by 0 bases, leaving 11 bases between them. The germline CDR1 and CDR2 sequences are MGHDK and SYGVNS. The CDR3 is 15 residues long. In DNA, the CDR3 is TGTGCCAGCAGTGCTGGGACATATAGCACAGATACGCAGTATTTT. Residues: CASSAGTYSTDTQYF.